A selection of T cell receptor gamma chains follows, all from one sample in a study of intestinal T cells in coeliac disease. TCRdb re-called the multiplex PCR reads with CATT. The sample consists of more than 850 gamma-chain clones, roughly half of them appearing once. Material: a duodenal biopsy. These receptors were obtained from a human donor with celiac disease. The CDR3 runs from the conserved cysteine through the conserved F or W. Clone size appears in some rows only: once, few, many, or a class for an expanded clone.

TRGV9	16	-	TRGJ1/TRGJ2	TGTGCCCTTGTGGGAGGTGCCCCCTTGAATTATTATAAGAAACTCTTT	CALVGGAPLNYYKKLF
TRGV9	13	-	TRGJ1/TRGJ2	TGTGCCTTGTGGGAGAACCCCGGGGGGGGGAAACTCTTT	CALWENPGGGKLF
TRGV10	10	few	TRGJ1/TRGJ2	TGTGCTGCGTGGGACCATAAGAAACTCTTT	CAAWDHKKLF
TRGV2	15	-	TRGJ1/TRGJ2	TGTGCCACCTGGGACGGCGGGGGGAATTATTATAAGAAACTCTTT	CATWDGGGNYYKKLF
TRGV10	13	-	TRGJ1/TRGJ2	TGTGCTGCGTGGGGAAGGAATTATTATAAGAAACTCTTT	CAAWGRNYYKKLF
TRGV3	13	-	TRGJ1/TRGJ2	TGTGCCACCTGGGACTGCTTCTATTATAGAAAGCTCTTT	CATWDCFYYRKLF
TRGV11	14	-	TRGJ1/TRGJ2	TGTGCCTGCTGGATTTGCGCCGGCGCTCATAAGAAACTCTTT	CACWICAGAHKKLF
TRGV9	15	hyperexpanded	TRGJ1/TRGJ2	TGTGCCTTGTGGGAACTATACACGAATTATTATAAGAAACTCTTT	CALWELYTNYYKKLF
TRGV10	14	-	TRGJ1/TRGJ2	TGTGCTGCGTGGGATTCGCCGAATTATTATAAGAAACTCTTT	CAAWDSPNYYKKLF
TRGV10	17	-	TRGJ1/TRGJ2	TGTGCTGCGTGGGATTATAACCCCCTCGAGAATTATTATAAGAAACTCTTT	CAAWDYNPLENYYKKLF
TRGV5	13	-	TRGJ1/TRGJ2	TGTGCCACCTGGGACGGGGCTTATTATAAGAAACTCTTT	CATWDGAYYKKLF
TRGV4	14	once	TRGJ1/TRGJ2	TGTGCCCACCTAGGATGGACGGGTTCGGGGGAGAAACTCTTT	CAHLGWTGSGEKLF
TRGV8	14	-	TRGJ1/TRGJ2	TGTGCACCTGGGACTAGACCGAATTATTATAAGAAACTCTTT	CAPGTRPNYYKKLF
TRGV4	10	-	TRGJ1/TRGJ2	TGTGCCACCTGGGATGGGGGGAAACTCTTT	CATWDGGKLF
TRGV9	13	-	TRGJ1/TRGJ2	TGTGCTTGTGGGAGGTTAAATTATTATAAGAAACTCTTT	CACGRLNYYKKLF
TRGV8	11	large	TRGJP1	TGTGCCACCTGGGTCGGTTGGTTCAAGATATTT	CATWVGWFKIF
TRGV9	16	-	TRGJ1/TRGJ2	TGTGCCTTGTGGGAGATGCATGTAAGGGATTATTATAAGAAACTCTTT	CALWEMHVRDYYKKLF
TRGV11	16	-	TRGJP2	TGTGCCTGCTCGGATTGGAAAAATAGTAGTGATTGGATCAAGACGTTT	CACSDWKNSSDWIKTF
TRGV9	12	large	TRGJ1/TRGJ2	TGTGCCTTGTGGGAGGTAGTTTATAAGAAACTCTTT	CALWEVVYKKLF
TRGV11	17	once	TRGJ1/TRGJ2	TGTGCCTGCTGGATTAGCACGTTCGAAAACTACCTTTATAAGAAACTCTTT	CACWISTFENYLYKKLF
TRGV2	15	-	TRGJP1	TGTGCCACCTGGGACGGCGAGGACACTGGTTGGTTCAAGATATTT	CATWDGEDTGWFKIF
TRGV9	12	large	TRGJ1/TRGJ2	TGTGCCTTGTGGGAGGTGGATTATAAGAAACTCTTT	CALWEVDYKKLF
TRGV3	11	-	TRGJ1/TRGJ2	TGTGCCACCTGGGACAGACATAGGAAACTCTTT	CATWDRHRKLF
TRGV9	13	once	TRGJ1/TRGJ2	TGTGCCTTGTGGGGAGAACCCCGGGGGGGGAAACTCTTT	CALWGEPRGGKLF
TRGV8	10	large	TRGJ1/TRGJ2	TGTGCCACCTGGCCCTTTAAGAAACTCTTT	CATWPFKKLF
TRGV2	14	-	TRGJP2	TGTGCCGCCTGGGACGTCGGTAGTGATTGGATCAAGACGTTT	CAAWDVGSDWIKTF
TRGV11	15	-	TRGJP1	TGTGCCTGCTGGATTAGACTTACCACTGGTTGGTTCAAGATATTT	CACWIRLTTGWFKIF
TRGV8	11	large	TRGJ1/TRGJ2	TGTGCCACCTGGGATACTTATAAGAAACTCTTT	CATWDTYKKLF
TRGV3	10	-	TRGJ1/TRGJ2	TGTGCCACCTGGGGCAATAAGAAACTCTTT	CATWGNKKLF
TRGV2	14	-	TRGJP1	TGTGCGACTGGGACGGGCGGGGGTGGTTGGTTCAAGATATTT	CATGTGGGGWFKIF
TRGV4	10	-	TRGJ1/TRGJ2	TGTGCACCTGGAAATTATAAGAAACTCTTT	CAPGNYKKLF
TRGV2	10	-	TRGJ1/TRGJ2	TGTGCCAACCTGGGTCCAATGAAACTCTTT	CANLGPMKLF
TRGV2	14	large	TRGJ1/TRGJ2	TGTGCCACCTGGGACGGGCCTACATCCTATAGGAAACTCTTT	CATWDGPTSYRKLF
TRGV10	14	once	TRGJP1	TGTGCTGCGTGGGGATTAGGTCCCCGTTGGTTCAAGATATTT	CAAWGLGPRWFKIF
TRGV2	17	-	TRGJ1/TRGJ2	TGTGCCACCTGGGACGGCCCCCCTGCGGTCTTTATTATAAAGAAACTCTTT	CATWDGPPAVFIIKKLF
TRGV4	13	-	TRGJ1/TRGJ2	TGTGCCCACCTGGGATGGGCAGAATATAAGAAACTCTTT	CAHLGWAEYKKLF
TRGV4	15	-	TRGJP2	TGTGCCACCTGGGGATGGCCCAGTAGTGATTGGATCAAGACGTTT	CATWGWPSSDWIKTF
TRGV2	11	large	TRGJ1/TRGJ2	TGTGCCACCTGGGACGCATTTAAGAAACTCTTT	CATWDAFKKLF
TRGV9	10	large	TRGJ1/TRGJ2	TGTGCCTACGACCCCTATAAGAAACTCTTT	CAYDPYKKLF
TRGV8	12	-	TRGJ1/TRGJ2	TGTGCCACCTGGATCACTTGGGGGTGGAAACTCTTT	CATWITWGWKLF
TRGV8	11	-	TRGJ1/TRGJ2	TGTGCACTGGGATGGGGGTATAAGAAACTCTTT	CALGWGYKKLF
TRGV2	13	-	TRGJ1/TRGJ2	TGTGCCAACCTGGGACGGGAGATTATAAAGAAACTCTTT	CANLGREIIKKLF
TRGV10	16	-	TRGJP1	TGTGCGCGTGGGAAGGTGTCGTATACCACTGGTTGGTTCAAGATATTT	CARGKVSYTTGWFKIF
TRGV10	9	large	TRGJP1	TGTGCTGCGAGTTGGTTCAAGATATTT	CAASWFKIF